The T cell receptor beta chain described here comes from a study of patients and donors after allogeneic stem cell transplantation. Per the germline V gene, CDR1 is SGHVS and CDR2 is FQNEAQ. V lost 2 bases, J lost 2 bases, and 19 bases lay in between. The CDR3 runs to 18 residues. TCRdb re-called the RT-PCR reads with MiXCR, one entry per CDR3 protein. The sample lists 200,000 to 250,000 distinct CDR3 sequences; more than 35% were seen once. This chain joins TRBV7-8 and TRBJ2-1; tentatively, D is TRBD2 (5 bases). Material for sequencing was blood, either unsorted or a sorted T cell fraction (not recorded which). This TCR derives from a human donor who was either an allogeneic HSCT recipient or a stem cell or donor lymphocyte infusion donor (not recorded which). It is not recorded whose cells these are; they may come from a transplant donor. The CDR3 bases are TGTGCCAGCAGCTTAAGGTCCTCGAGGGCGACCCCCTACAATGAGCAGTTCTTC. It specifies CASSLRSSRATPYNEQFF.